Shown below are 25 T cell receptor beta chains from a single sample sequenced in a study of shared clonotypes between healthy human individuals. Here immunoSEQ multiplex PCR was the method, and the copy in TCRdb shows in-frame clones only, minus some. The table includes around 1.1 million clones, 60% to 80% detected once. Sequencing was carried out using memory CD4+ T cells from PBMCs. Subset of the sample: CD45RA-negative fraction. Receptors originate from a man younger than 35 in good health. Some clones in this sample may be carry-over from other donors' samples.

This chain connects TRBV4-2 to TRBJ2-1; 9 nucleotides align to TRBD1. Germline V lookup: CDR1 LGHNA, CDR2 YNFKEQ. The CDR3 totals 13 residues. After removal of 6 bases from V and 9 bases from J, the junction contained 6 bases not matched to a gene. The CDR3 DNA sequence: TGTGCCAGCAGACAGGGGGCAGCTGCTGAGCAGTTCTTC. Its translation is CASRQGAAAEQFF.

About this clone itself: Different DNA sequences within this sample yield the same CDR3. DNA for the CDR3: TGTGCCAGCAGCCTACAGGGGAGCTCCTACAATGAGCAGTTCTTC. It yields the protein CASSLQGSSYNEQFF. The chain joins TRBV7-2 to TRBJ2-1; TRBD1 matches 7 bases. Trimming removed 5 bases from V and 0 bases from J; junction bases left unmatched: 4. The germline CDR1 and CDR2 sequences are SGHTA and FQGNSA. CDR3 length: 15 amino acids.

The chain is built from TRBV28 and TRBJ2-3; 11 positions agree with TRBD2. The V and J ends lost 5 bases and 2 bases, in that order; junction bases with no gene match: 6. This CDR3 has 16 amino acids. Looked up from germline, CDR1 is MDHEN and CDR2 is SYDVKM. The CDR3 loop is CASSAGTSGYTDTQYF. For the CDR3, the DNA is TGTGCCAGCAGTGCCGGGACTAGCGGATACACAGATACGCAGTATTTT. Supplemented by reference TRBV28 and TRBJ2-3, the full variable domain reads DVKVTQSSRYLVKRTGEKVFLECVQDMDHENMFWYRQDPGLGLRLIYFSYDVKMKEKGDIPEGYSVSREKKERFSLILESASTNQTSMYLCASSAGTSGYTDTQYFGPGTRLTVL.

The chain is built from TRBV18 and TRBJ2-7, with 10 bases identical to TRBD2. V shed 4 bases, J shed 2 bases, and the junction held 5 bases outside the gene matches. Germline V gene sequence: CDR1 KGHSH, CDR2 LQKENI. This CDR3 contains 15 residues. The CDR3 nucleotides are TGTGCCAGCTCACGGGGACTAGCGAAAACCTACGAGCAGTACTTC. Amino acid sequence: CASSRGLAKTYEQYF.

This clone was found a few times. The rearrangement uses TRBV19 and TRBJ2-7; D remains unclear. Germline V lookup: CDR1 LNHDA, CDR2 SQIVND (reference sequence). The CDR3 length is 9 residues. Deletions cut 10 bases from V and 4 bases from J, with 5 bases between. The CDR3 region has the DNA TGTGCCACCGTTTACGAGCAGTACTTC. This sequence encodes CATVYEQYF.

The V gene is TRBV7-9, the J gene TRBJ1-1; 8 positions agree with TRBD1. The CDR3 runs 17 residues. Germline values: CDR1 SEHNR, CDR2 FQNEAQ (reference sequence). Trimming took 7 bases from V and 1 from J; bases not matched to a gene: 14. The CDR3 loop reads CASNAPWTGSGNTEAFF. The CDR3 DNA follows: TGTGCCAGCAACGCCCCATGGACAGGGTCGGGGAACACTGAAGCTTTCTTT.

The chain couples TRBV19 to TRBJ2-7; TRBD2 matches 13 bases. CDR3 length equals 15 residues. The junction had 5 bases not matched to a gene; V was cut back by 6 bases and J by 3 bases. Germline CDR1 and CDR2: LNHDA and SQIVND (reference sequence). The chain's CDR3 is CASSPGTSGIYEQYF. The CDR3 nucleotides read TGTGCCAGTAGCCCGGGGACTAGCGGGATCTACGAGCAGTACTTC.

J is TRBJ1-1 and V is TRBV18; D is uncertain. Germline lookup yields CDR1 KGHSH and CDR2 LQKENI. This CDR3 has 14 residues. V dropped 5 bases and J dropped 0 bases, with 10 bases sitting between them. The CDR3 DNA is TGTGCCAGCTCAGCAATCGGATTGAACACTGAAGCTTTCTTT. Protein sequence: CASSAIGLNTEAFF.

V usage is TRBV11-3 and J usage is TRBJ2-3, with D uncertain. V was shortened by 5 bases and J by 0 bases, with 9 bases between the two germline ends. The V gene's germline CDR1 is SGHNT and CDR2 YENEEA. This CDR3 region has 14 residues. This CDR3 is CASSPLWSTDTQYF. The CDR3 region has the DNA TGTGCCAGCAGCCCCCTATGGAGCACAGATACGCAGTATTTT.

V is TRBV6-1 and J is TRBJ1-2, with TRBD1 as a possible D gene (6 bases). Trimming left V 1 base short and J 3 bases short, with 9 bases between. Germline CDR1 MNHNS, CDR2 SASEGT. This CDR3 contains 14 residues. CDR3: CASSEGGGYYGYTF. The CDR3, as DNA: TGTGCCAGCAGTGAAGGGGGGGGCTACTATGGCTACACCTTC.

This clone showed up just a few times. The junction differs from germline at one of its ends, possibly a read error. The chain uses TRBV10-3 and TRBJ2-2, with D unclear. Germline lookup yields CDR1 ENHRY and CDR2 SYGVKD. CDR3 length equals 14 residues. The CDR3 reads CATSHGVNTGELFF. CDR3 bases: TGTGCCACCAGTCATGGGGTGAACACCGGGGAGCTGTTTTTT.

This chain joins TRBV5-1 and TRBJ2-5; 15 bases map to TRBD2. Germline CDR1 reads SGHRS; CDR2 reads YFSETQ. The CDR3 has 17 residues. Unmatched junction bases numbered 8, after V lost 4 bases and J lost 4 bases. The CDR3 loop reads CASSHGLAGGPPETQYF. The CDR3 DNA follows: TGCGCCAGCAGCCACGGACTAGCGGGAGGGCCGCCAGAGACCCAGTACTTC. Using reference TRBV5-1 and TRBJ2-5 for the parts outside the CDR3, the full variable domain is KAGVTQTPRYLIKTRGQQVTLSCSPISGHRSVSWYQQTPGQGLQFLFEYFSETQRNKGNFPGRFSGRQFSNSRSEMNVSTLELGDSALYLCASSHGLAGGPPETQYFGPGTRLLVL.

V gene TRBV28 combines with J gene TRBJ2-7; D is perhaps TRBD2 (7 bases). The CDR3 has 14 residues. The V gene's germline CDR1 is MDHEN and CDR2 SYDVKM. The V end lost 2 bases, the J end lost 7 bases, and 15 bases lay between the germline ends. In DNA, the CDR3 is TGTGCCAGCAGTTTACTCGGGGGGCTAGAGGAGCAGTACTTC. The encoded protein is CASSLLGGLEEQYF.

The J gene is TRBJ2-1, the V gene TRBV5-4, with 9 bases that match TRBD1. CDR3 length: 16 residues. V lost 4 bases and J lost 3; bases outside the gene matches: 8. CDR1 is SGHNT and CDR2 is YYREEE in the germline V gene (reference sequence). CDR3 coding DNA: TGTGCCAGCAGCAATACAGGGGGCGCGAACTACAATGAGCAGTTCTTC. The encoded protein is CASSNTGGANYNEQFF.

As for this clone: This specimen includes other DNA sequences encoding the same CDR3. J is TRBJ2-4 and V is TRBV18; 7 bases align to TRBD2. After removal of 1 base from V and 0 bases from J, the junction contained 3 bases not matched to a gene. The CDR3 is 16 amino acids. CDR1 is KGHSH, CDR2 LQKENI, per germline. The CDR3 nucleotides read TGTGCCAGCTCACCACGGGAGGGGCTAGCCAAAAACATTCAGTACTTC. Amino acids: CASSPREGLAKNIQYF.

This clone was counted once. The V and J genes are TRBV5-5 and TRBJ1-4; no reliable D call. CDR1 and CDR2 from the germline V gene are SGHKS and YYEKEE (reference sequence). The V end was cut by 2 bases, the J end by 5 bases, with 10 bases between. The CDR3 length is 14 residues. CDR3 sequence: CASSFKQRNEKLFF. The DNA of the CDR3 is TGTGCCAGCAGCTTTAAACAGCGAAATGAAAAACTGTTTTTT.

This clone has only one observation. The V call is TRBV9, the J call TRBJ2-2; D is unresolved. Germline-derived CDR1 and CDR2 are SGDLS and YYNGEE. The CDR3 is made up of 12 amino acids. Trimming took off 4 bases at V and 3 bases at J, with 4 bases between the two ends. The CDR3 DNA is TGTGCCAGCAGCCCTCACACCGGGGAGCTGTTTTTT. It encodes CASSPHTGELFF.

As DNA, the CDR3 is TGTGCCAGCAGTTTTGCCAGGGCGTCAAACAATCAGCCCCAGCATTTT. Translating it yields CASSFARASNNQPQHF. This chain connects TRBV27 to TRBJ1-5; TRBD1 might be the D (5 bases). CDR1 is MNHEY, CDR2 SMNVEV, per germline (reference sequence). The CDR3 runs 16 residues. Trimming removed 3 bases from V and 3 bases from J, with 15 bases in between.

The CDR3 region has the DNA TGCGCCAGCAGCCAGGGAGACTGGGGTATGTCCTACAATGAGCAGTTCTTC. Translation gives CASSQGDWGMSYNEQFF. The gene calls are TRBV4-1 and TRBJ2-1; a possible D gene is TRBD2 (5 bases). CDR1 MGHRA and CDR2 YSYEKL come from the germline V gene. V was cut by 3 bases and J by 1 base, with 16 bases left in between. This CDR3 comprises 17 residues.

As for this clone: In the same sample, other DNA sequences code for this CDR3. The V gene is TRBV7-2, the J gene TRBJ2-5, with D uncertain. Trimming shortened V by 5 bases and J by 5 bases, and 6 bases separated the two germline ends. This CDR3 is built from 11 residues. Germline CDR1 and CDR2: SGHTA and FQGNSA. The CDR3 coding sequence is TGTGCCAGCAGCCAGAGGGAGACCCAGTACTTC. This gives the protein CASSQRETQYF.

The J gene is TRBJ2-3, the V gene TRBV4-2, with TRBD2 matching over 13 bases. Germline CDR1 reads LGHNA; CDR2 reads YNFKEQ. V was clipped by 4 bases and J by 2 bases; unmatched bases: 3. The CDR3 is made up of 16 amino acids. The CDR3 DNA follows: TGTGCCAGCAGCCCGGGACTAGCGGGGATCACAGATACGCAGTATTTT. Translated: CASSPGLAGITDTQYF.

This clone was detected once. Likely a read error: the CDR3 ends without its conserved phenylalanine or tryptophan. The DNA is left out, because the CDR3 cannot be placed on it with certainty; the CDR3 is given as TCRdb lists it. The J gene is TRBJ1-2, the V gene TRBV5-1. Per the germline V gene, CDR1 is SGHRS and CDR2 is YFSETQ. The CDR3 is 15 residues long, ends included. This CDR3 reads CASSPEGNRNYGHTI.

The V call is TRBV9, the J call TRBJ1-2; 7 bases are a match to TRBD1. The V gene end was trimmed by 0 bases and the J gene end by 8 bases; junction bases not matched to a gene: 7. CDR3 size: 14 residues. Per the germline V gene, CDR1 is SGDLS and CDR2 is YYNGEE. The CDR3 DNA reads as TGTGCCAGCAGCGTAGATTCAGGGGGAAGAGGCTACACCTTC. Residues: CASSVDSGGRGYTF.

Here the CDR3 reads CASSLRTTSGSWMGTGELFF. The CDR3 DNA reads TGTGCCAGCAGCTTAAGGACGACTAGCGGGAGTTGGATGGGCACCGGGGAGCTGTTTTTT. The rearrangement uses TRBV7-3 and TRBJ2-2; 12 nucleotides align to TRBD2. In germline, CDR1 is SGHTA, CDR2 FQGTGA. The CDR3 is 20 residues long. J lost 4 bases, V lost 1 base, and 13 bases had no gene match.

The chain employs TRBV28 and TRBJ1-1; possible D gene TRBD1, 6 bases. CDR1 is MDHEN, CDR2 SYDVKM, per germline. V lost 6 bases and J 4 bases, leaving 18 bases between the germline ends. This CDR3 contains 15 residues. This CDR3 reads CASSPLSRGATEAFF. In nucleotides, the CDR3 is TGTGCCAGCAGCCCATTATCCAGGGGAGCCACTGAAGCTTTCTTT. Together with reference TRBV28 and TRBJ1-1, the CDR3 gives the full variable domain: DVKVTQSSRYLVKRTGEKVFLECVQDMDHENMFWYRQDPGLGLRLIYFSYDVKMKEKGDIPEGYSVSREKKERFSLILESASTNQTSMYLCASSPLSRGATEAFFGQGTRLTVV.